What follows are 27 T cell receptor beta chains derived from one specimen sequenced in a study of T cell repertoires in ileal Crohn's disease. Using immunoSEQ multiplex PCR, the repertoire was profiled, and TCRdb retains in-frame clones only, with some absent. The table has some 28,000 clones, about three quarters seen once. Sequenced: ileal tissue. Receptors were obtained from an adult with Crohn's disease.

This rearrangement joins TRBV7-9 to TRBJ1-1; 8 bases align to TRBD1. Germline lookup yields CDR1 SEHNR and CDR2 FQNEAQ (reference sequence). V lost 4 bases to trimming and J lost 4 bases; unmatched junction nucleotides: 11. CDR3 length equals 16 residues. The CDR3 spells CASSSTSRTGGTEAFF. The CDR3 DNA follows: TGTGCCAGCAGCTCCACGAGCCGAACAGGGGGCACTGAAGCTTTCTTT.

The chain is built from TRBV14 and TRBJ2-2, with D maybe TRBD1 (6 bases). Germline CDR1 is SGHDN and CDR2 is FVKESK. This CDR3 has 14 amino acids. Trimming stripped 1 base from V and 6 bases from J, with 9 bases between. The CDR3, as DNA: TGTGCCAGCAGCCAAGTCAGGGGTCCCGGGGAGCTGTTTTTT. Translated, it gives CASSQVRGPGELFF.

The V and J genes are TRBV27 and TRBJ2-3; D unclear. The germline V gene encodes CDR1 MNHEY and CDR2 SMNVEV (reference sequence). Trimming removed 5 bases at V and 1 base at J, with 10 bases between. The CDR3 consists of 14 residues. This chain's CDR3 is CASSPLLGTDTQYF. The CDR3 DNA reads TGTGCCAGCAGTCCTTTATTAGGCACAGATACGCAGTATTTT.

The gene calls are TRBV28 and TRBJ1-5; tentatively, D is TRBD1 (6 bases). This CDR3 comprises 16 residues. Germline-derived CDR1 and CDR2 are MDHEN and SYDVKM. Trimming cost V 3 bases and J 4 bases, with 16 bases left between them. DNA of the CDR3: TGTGCCAGCAGTTTGTCCCCGGACAGAGATAATCAGCCCCAGCATTTT. It translates to CASSLSPDRDNQPQHF.

The chain has TRBV7-2 and TRBJ1-2; D perhaps matches TRBD1 (6 bases). Trimming cost V 4 bases and J 6 bases, with 18 bases left between them. Germline CDR1 reads SGHTA; CDR2 reads FQGNSA. The CDR3 runs to 15 residues. The DNA for the CDR3 is TGTGCCAGCAGCTCTCCGGGACATGTCAAGGATGGCTACACCTTC. Encoded protein: CASSSPGHVKDGYTF.

The rearrangement joins TRBV5-1 to TRBJ2-3; tentatively, D is TRBD2 (5 bases). V lost 1 base to trimming and J lost 5 bases, with 11 bases between them. Germline lookup yields CDR1 SGHRS and CDR2 YFSETQ. This CDR3 contains 14 residues. The CDR3 protein is CASSLTSLQDTQYF. The CDR3, as DNA: TGCGCCAGCAGCTTGACTAGTCTTCAAGATACGCAGTATTTT. The full variable domain, with the rest looked up from reference TRBV5-1 and TRBJ2-3, is KAGVTQTPRYLIKTRGQQVTLSCSPISGHRSVSWYQQTPGQGLQFLFEYFSETQRNKGNFPGRFSGRQFSNSRSEMNVSTLELGDSALYLCASSLTSLQDTQYFGPGTRLTVL.

The chain joins TRBV27 to TRBJ2-5, with 7 bases identical to TRBD1. From germline, CDR1 is MNHEY and CDR2 SMNVEV (reference sequence). V was clipped by 6 bases and J by 5 bases; unmatched bases: 9. The CDR3 sequence is 14 residues long. CDR3 coding DNA: TGTGCCAGCAGACGCCTAGGGGGCGCGGAGACCCAGTACTTC. Translation: CASRRLGGAETQYF.

The chain joins TRBV7-2 to TRBJ2-1; 10 positions match TRBD1. The CDR3 is 15 residues long. The germline CDR1 and CDR2 sequences are SGHTA and FQGNSA. V dropped 7 bases and J dropped 5; count of bases not matched to a gene: 8. CDR3 in DNA: TGTGCCAGCACCCTCGACAGGGGGCTCCACAATGAGCAGTTCTTC. Translating it yields CASTLDRGLHNEQFF.

The chain employs TRBV5-1 and TRBJ2-1; 10 nucleotides agree with TRBD2. This CDR3 region has 19 residues. Per germline, CDR1 SGHRS and CDR2 YFSETQ. V trimming: 2 bases; J trimming: 0 bases; junction bases outside the gene matches: 11. The CDR3 sequence: CASSFLPSGGADSYNEQFF. For the CDR3, the DNA is TGCGCCAGCAGCTTCCTCCCTAGCGGGGGAGCTGACTCCTACAATGAGCAGTTCTTC. Full variable domain (missing parts from reference TRBV5-1 and TRBJ2-1): KAGVTQTPRYLIKTRGQQVTLSCSPISGHRSVSWYQQTPGQGLQFLFEYFSETQRNKGNFPGRFSGRQFSNSRSEMNVSTLELGDSALYLCASSFLPSGGADSYNEQFFGPGTRLTVL.

The gene calls are TRBV5-1 and TRBJ2-5; a possible D gene is TRBD2 (7 bases). The CDR3 has 16 amino acids. Per the germline V gene, CDR1 is SGHRS and CDR2 is YFSETQ. Trimming removed 2 bases from V and 2 bases from J, with 16 bases in between. The CDR3 protein is CASSLSVGRGQETQYF. Written as DNA, the CDR3 is TGCGCCAGCAGCTTATCCGTGGGGAGGGGGCAAGAGACCCAGTACTTC.

The genes are TRBV6-6 and TRBJ1-1; D not certain. Trimming took off 7 bases at V and 7 bases at J, with 13 bases between the two ends. Germline assignment: CDR1 MNHNY and CDR2 SVGAGI (reference sequence). This CDR3 has 12 residues. The CDR3 spells CASKSRRDEAFF. In DNA, the CDR3 is TGTGCCAGCAAAAGTCGGCGGGATGAAGCTTTCTTT.

The chain uses TRBV5-1 and TRBJ1-5; maybe TRBD1 (5 bases). CDR1 is SGHRS, CDR2 YFSETQ, per germline. V lost 4 bases to trimming and J lost 2 bases, with 13 bases between them. CDR3 size: 15 residues. Written as DNA, the CDR3 is TGCGCCAGCAGCCCTGAAGGGGCGGGCAATCAGCCCCAGCATTTT. This sequence encodes CASSPEGAGNQPQHF.

This chain joins TRBV5-8 and TRBJ2-5; a weak D match, TRBD1 (5 bases). With the DNA end fitting TRBJ2-7 better, the J assignment may be wrong. This CDR3 region has 13 residues. Germline V gene data show CDR1 as SGHTS and CDR2 as YDEGEE. The CDR3 nucleotides are TGTGCCAGCAGCTTGGTGGGGCCCTACGAGCAGTACTTC. Translated, it gives CASSLVGPYEQYF.

This clone is labeled medium-sized. The chain couples TRBV11-2 to TRBJ2-1; weak D call: TRBD2 (6 bases). Germline lookup yields CDR1 SGHAT and CDR2 FQNNGV. The CDR3 runs 14 residues. V lost 1 base and J lost 5, with 9 bases in between. The CDR3 loop reads CASSLAWGDNEQFF. The CDR3 DNA follows: TGTGCCAGCAGCTTAGCATGGGGGGACAATGAGCAGTTCTTC.

The rearrangement joins TRBV2 to TRBJ1-4, with a possible D match to TRBD1 (5 bases). The CDR3 extends over 15 amino acids. Germline V lookup: CDR1 SNHLY, CDR2 FYNNEI. V shed 2 bases and J shed 6 bases, with 13 bases lying between them. Here the CDR3 DNA reads TGTGCCAGCAGTGAATTGGTGCCCAGGGATGAAAAACTGTTTTTT. Protein product: CASSELVPRDEKLFF.

This rearrangement joins TRBV29-1 to TRBJ2-7, with 8 positions matching TRBD1. The CDR3 has 13 residues. V shed 2 bases and J 3 bases; nucleotides not matched to a gene: 3. Germline V gene data show CDR1 as SQVTM and CDR2 as ANQGSEA. DNA of the CDR3: TGCAGCGTTGAAACAGGGGGGAACTACGAGCAGTACTTC. Translation: CSVETGGNYEQYF.

This clone was seen a single time. The chain carries TRBV15 and TRBJ1-1; 7 positions match TRBD1. The length of the CDR3 is 13 residues. V lost 9 bases and J lost 6; bases outside the gene matches: 10. Germline CDR1 and CDR2: LNHNV and YYDKDF (reference sequence). CDR3 region: CATSLDRESEAFF. Here the CDR3 DNA reads TGTGCCACTAGCCTCGACAGGGAGTCTGAAGCTTTCTTT.

The chain combines TRBV6-1 with TRBJ2-1; 8 nucleotides agree with TRBD1. The CDR3 runs to 19 residues. V was pared by 0 bases and J by 0 bases, with 10 bases of the junction left unmatched. Per the germline V gene, CDR1 is MNHNS and CDR2 is SASEGT. In DNA, the CDR3 is TGTGCCAGCAGTGAAGCGATGGACAGGGCAGTTAGCTCCTACAATGAGCAGTTCTTC. It codes for CASSEAMDRAVSSYNEQFF.

This rearrangement joins TRBV5-6 to TRBJ2-2; TRBD1 agrees at 7 bases. This CDR3 has 17 residues. V lost 0 bases and J lost 3; bases outside the gene matches: 8. The V gene's germline CDR1 is SGHDT and CDR2 YYEEEE. Here the CDR3 reads CASSLAKTGLHTGELFF. The CDR3 DNA reads TGTGCCAGCAGCTTGGCCAAGACAGGGCTACACACCGGGGAGCTGTTTTTT.

This clone has more than one count but fewer than ten. V usage is TRBV19 and J usage is TRBJ1-2; 7 nucleotides align to TRBD1. The CDR3 runs to 15 residues. Germline CDR1 reads LNHDA; CDR2 reads SQIVND (reference sequence). J was trimmed by 4 bases and V by 5 bases; bases with no gene match: 10. The CDR3 reads CASSQDRRHGYGYTF. CDR3 nucleotide sequence: TGTGCCAGTAGTCAGGACAGGAGGCATGGCTATGGCTACACCTTC.

This clone was detected only once. V gene TRBV29-1 combines with J gene TRBJ2-7, with a weak D call TRBD1 (6 bases). The CDR3 consists of 14 residues. Germline V gene lookup returns CDR1 SQVTM and CDR2 ANQGSEA. V was shortened by 5 bases and J by 8 bases, with 22 bases between the two germline ends. CDR3 residues: CSVSGTHQNYKQYF. The DNA of the CDR3 is TGCAGCGTTTCCGGGACACATCAAAATTACAAGCAGTACTTC.

The chain links TRBV4-1 to TRBJ2-2; D possibly corresponds to TRBD2 (5 bases). The CDR3 contains 16 residues. Trimming left V 1 base short and J 6 bases short, with 15 bases between. Germline loops: CDR1 MGHRA, CDR2 YSYEKL. Here the CDR3 DNA reads TGCGCCAGCAGCCAAGGGGGAGAGGGCCCCGCCGGGGAGCTGTTTTTT. It is translated as CASSQGGEGPAGELFF.

The V call is TRBV6-5, the J call TRBJ2-7, with D perhaps matching TRBD2 (5 bases). The CDR3 extends over 14 amino acids. V was trimmed by 4 bases and J by 3 bases, leaving 13 bases between them. Per germline, CDR1 MNHEY and CDR2 SVGAGI. Here the CDR3 reads CASSFTRENYEQYF. In nucleotides, the CDR3 is TGTGCCAGCAGTTTCACACGGGAAAACTACGAGCAGTACTTC.

The chain is built from TRBV7-9 and TRBJ2-7; TRBD1 might be the D (6 bases). V was cut by 5 bases and J by 3 bases, with 14 bases left in between. Germline assignment: CDR1 SEHNR and CDR2 FQNEAQ (reference sequence). The CDR3 is 14 residues long. CDR3 in amino acids: CASSLSSDSYEQYF. The CDR3 DNA follows: TGTGCCAGCAGCCTATCATCGGACAGCTACGAGCAGTACTTC.

The V call is TRBV5-6, the J call TRBJ1-3; tentatively, D is TRBD1 (5 bases). The germline V and J ends were trimmed by 1 base and 0 bases, with 11 bases remaining between them. The CDR3 consists of 16 residues. CDR1 is SGHDT and CDR2 is YYEEEE in the germline V gene. This CDR3 is CASSLQGFGSGNTIYF. The CDR3 bases are TGTGCCAGCAGCTTGCAGGGATTTGGCTCTGGAAACACCATATATTTT.

J is TRBJ2-3 and V is TRBV6-4, with a weak D call TRBD1 (5 bases). Germline V lookup: CDR1 MRHNA, CDR2 SNTAGT. Trimming shortened V by 5 bases and J by 2 bases, and 8 bases separated the two germline ends. This CDR3 region has 13 residues. The CDR3 coding sequence is TGTGCCAGCAGTCCGACAGCCACAGATACGCAGTATTTT. It codes for CASSPTATDTQYF.

This chain joins TRBV6-1 and TRBJ2-7, with a possible D match to TRBD1 (6 bases). The CDR3 has 15 amino acids. The V and J ends lost 6 bases and 0 bases respectively, with 15 bases between them. Per germline, CDR1 MNHNS and CDR2 SASEGT. CDR3 loop: CASRSRGLSSYEQYF. As DNA, the CDR3 is TGTGCCAGCAGGAGCAGGGGATTGAGCTCCTACGAGCAGTACTTC.